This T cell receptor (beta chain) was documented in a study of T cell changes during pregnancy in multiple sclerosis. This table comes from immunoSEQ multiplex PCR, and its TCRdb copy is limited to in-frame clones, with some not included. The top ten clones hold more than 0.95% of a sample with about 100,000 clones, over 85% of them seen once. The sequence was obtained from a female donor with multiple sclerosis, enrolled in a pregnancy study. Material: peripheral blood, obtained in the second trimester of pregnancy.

The CDR3 protein is CASSDETYSNQPQHF. The CDR3 nucleotides are TGTGCCAGCAGTGATGAGACTTATAGCAATCAGCCCCAGCATTTT. V gene TRBV2 combines with J gene TRBJ1-5, with unresolved D. Germline V gene lookup returns CDR1 SNHLY and CDR2 FYNNEI. This CDR3 contains 15 residues. Trimming cost V 3 bases and J 0 bases, with 9 bases left between them.